The clone carrying this T cell receptor (beta chain) has just a few counts. This specimen comes from a study of blood T cells in healthy people across ages. Germline V lookup: CDR1 MNHEY, CDR2 SVGEGT. CDR3 length equals 15 residues. The junction had 6 bases not matched to a gene; V was cut back by 2 bases and J by 4 bases. Then a second PCR, running roughly 7 to 11 cycles, was carried out with a sample-barcoded 5' primer and a J-beta primer mix. TCRdb reprocessed the 5' RACE reads via MiXCR and lists one record per CDR3 protein. This table has around 650,000 distinct CDR3 sequences, around 32% appearing once.

The V and J genes are TRBV6-2 or TRBV6-3 and TRBJ1-2, with TRBD1 identical over 8 bases. Input material: blood. This receptor was identified in a woman aged 80 or over in good health. CDR3 sequence (DNA): TGTGCCAGCAGTTACCGGACAGGGCCCCGCTATGGCTACACCTTC. Protein sequence: CASSYRTGPRYGYTF.